Reported below is one TCR beta chain. What it recognizes is unknown. Deep level was the assay's run setting. Replicate PCRs for sorted subsets used approximately 190 ng DNA; this equaled about 30,000 T cell genomes. The data were produced by immunoSEQ multiplex PCR, yet TCRdb's version contains in-frame clones alone and is incomplete. The table has about 820,000 clones, around 93% seen once. This sample stems from a study of shared clonotypes between healthy human individuals. Notes on the study in general: Non-shared clonotypes displayed generation probabilities falling below those of clonotypes present in all four donors.

CD45RO negativity and positive selection for CCR7 defined naive CD8 cells, a population that excluded terminally differentiated effector memory CD45RA+ cells. Donors comprised only Caucasian adults living in Nashville, Tennessee. CDR1 is MDHEN and CDR2 is SYDVKM in the germline V gene. Trimming took 3 bases from V and 6 from J; bases not matched to a gene: 6. CDR3 length equals 15 residues. Material: naive CD8+ T cells sorted from blood. This clonotype originated in a man younger than 45 in good health. The chain links TRBV28 to TRBJ2-2; 8 bases line up with TRBD2. This CDR3 is CASSLIAGLPGELFF. The CDR3, as DNA: TGTGCCAGCAGTTTGATAGCGGGATTGCCCGGGGAGCTGTTTTTT.